The 12 T cell receptor beta chains in this list originate from one sample, sequenced in a study of vaccination and CD4 T cells after COVID-19. Specified treatment: roughly ten-day PBMC culture with coronavirus spike peptide pools or control peptides (ViraFEST assay). These receptors lack a known antigen. Cultured CD4+ T-cell DNA underwent Oncomine TCR Beta short-read sequencing. TCRdb processed the PCR reads anew with MiXCR; each CDR3 protein has one entry. Among about 20,000 distinct CDR3 sequences listed, approximately 50% were seen once. The sequencing input was CD4+ T cells from blood, cultured in vitro. The receptors come from a human donor who had recovered from COVID-19.

This CDR3 is CASINARGGNEAFF. CDR3 sequence (DNA): TGTGCCAGCATCAACGCGAGAGGGGGGAATGAAGCTTTCTTT. The rearrangement joins TRBV11-3 to TRBJ1-1, with a tentative D call TRBD1 (6 bases). CDR3 length: 14 amino acids. Germline V lookup: CDR1 SGHNT, CDR2 YENEEA. Trimming removed 7 bases from V and 7 bases from J, with 19 bases in between.

The rearrangement joins TRBV29-1 to TRBJ1-6; D perhaps matches TRBD1 (5 bases). Germline V gene data show CDR1 as SQVTM and CDR2 as ANQGSEA. V was cut by 3 bases and J by 9 bases, with 15 bases left in between. The CDR3 runs to 14 residues. CDR3 residues: CSVEGTPRRSPLHF. The CDR3 DNA sequence: TGCAGCGTTGAGGGGACCCCGAGGCGTTCACCCCTCCACTTT.

The chain is built from TRBV7-3 and TRBJ1-2, with no clear D. CDR1 is SGHTA and CDR2 is FQGTGA in the germline V gene. The CDR3 covers 15 residues. Trimming took 8 bases from V and 0 from J, leaving 16 bases between them. CDR3 region: CASVYVEGTNYGYTF. CDR3 DNA sequence: TGTGCCAGCGTCTATGTGGAGGGTACTAACTATGGCTACACCTTC.

The table lists this clonotype with a few counts. The chain joins TRBV6-2 or TRBV6-3 to TRBJ1-2; TRBD1 agrees at 7 bases. Per germline, CDR1 MNHEY and CDR2 SVGEGT. Unmatched junction bases numbered 14, after V lost 6 bases and J lost 4 bases. CDR3 length equals 16 residues. CDR3 protein: CASSRRQGRSPYGYTF. CDR3 nucleotides: TGTGCCAGCAGCCGGCGACAGGGTAGAAGCCCCTATGGCTACACCTTC.

The gene calls are TRBV20-1 and TRBJ2-5; no clear D. The CDR3 consists of 13 residues. The germline V gene has CDR1 DFQATT and CDR2 SNEGSKA (reference sequence). Trimming removed 3 bases at V and 5 bases at J, with 13 bases between. The CDR3 DNA is TGCAGTGCTAGTTCAGGTTCGAGCGAGACCCAGTACTTC. Amino acids: CSASSGSSETQYF.

The rearrangement uses TRBV19 and TRBJ2-3; 14 nucleotides agree with TRBD2. V was pared by 5 bases and J by 4 bases, with 5 bases of the junction left unmatched. CDR1 LNHDA and CDR2 SQIVND come from the germline V gene (reference sequence). This CDR3 is 16 amino acids long. The CDR3 spells CASSSGLAGGSDTQYF. The CDR3 coding sequence is TGTGCCAGTAGTTCTGGACTAGCGGGAGGCTCAGATACGCAGTATTTT.

V and J are TRBV10-1 and TRBJ1-2; D gene unclear. This CDR3 contains 14 residues. The germline gives CDR1 WNHNN, CDR2 SYGVQD (reference sequence). Trimming cost V 0 bases and J 2 bases, with 7 bases left between them. CDR3 sequence: CASSESGMNYGYTF. The DNA for the CDR3 is TGCGCCAGCAGTGAGTCCGGGATGAACTATGGCTACACCTTC.

This clonotype was counted only a few times. The J gene is TRBJ1-2, the V gene TRBV7-2; D possibly corresponds to TRBD1 (6 bases). This CDR3 comprises 13 residues. With 2 bases removed from V and 7 bases from J, the gap between germline ends came to 11 bases. CDR1 SGHTA and CDR2 FQGNSA come from the germline V gene. CDR3 sequence: CASSLPQGGGYTF. CDR3 nucleotide sequence: TGTGCCAGCAGCTTACCCCAAGGGGGTGGCTACACCTTC.

The V gene is TRBV19, the J gene TRBJ2-4; D not resolved. Germline lookup yields CDR1 LNHDA and CDR2 SQIVND (reference sequence). Deletions cut 4 bases from V and 8 bases from J, with 12 bases between. The CDR3 totals 13 residues. The CDR3 loop is CASSKGRYDIQYF. CDR3 in DNA: TGTGCCAGTAGTAAAGGTAGATATGACATTCAGTACTTC.

The chain couples TRBV11-3 to TRBJ1-4; 9 bases fit TRBD1. The CDR3 has 15 residues. With 5 bases clipped from V and 8 bases from J, the junction kept 9 bases outside the gene matches. Germline loops: CDR1 SGHNT, CDR2 YENEEA. The CDR3 protein is CASSASQGAGEKLFF. CDR3 DNA: TGTGCCAGCAGCGCCTCACAGGGGGCTGGGGAAAAACTGTTTTTT.

This clonotype came up a few times. This chain joins TRBV19 and TRBJ1-2, with D unclear. The CDR3 sequence is 13 residues long. Trimming removed 7 bases at V and 0 bases at J, with 9 bases between. Germline CDR1 is LNHDA and CDR2 is SQIVND (reference sequence). DNA for the CDR3: TGTGCCAGTACGATAAGTTCTAACTATGGCTACACCTTC. Translated, it gives CASTISSNYGYTF.

The chain employs TRBV19 and TRBJ1-1; TRBD1 matches at 9 bases. The J segment lost 2 bases and the V segment lost 3 bases, leaving 7 bases of the junction unmatched. The CDR3 is made up of 16 amino acids. Germline V CDR1 and CDR2: LNHDA, SQIVND (reference sequence). The CDR3 is CASSMSPGQGNTEAFF. CDR3 nucleotides: TGTGCCAGTAGTATGTCCCCGGGACAGGGAAACACTGAAGCTTTCTTT.